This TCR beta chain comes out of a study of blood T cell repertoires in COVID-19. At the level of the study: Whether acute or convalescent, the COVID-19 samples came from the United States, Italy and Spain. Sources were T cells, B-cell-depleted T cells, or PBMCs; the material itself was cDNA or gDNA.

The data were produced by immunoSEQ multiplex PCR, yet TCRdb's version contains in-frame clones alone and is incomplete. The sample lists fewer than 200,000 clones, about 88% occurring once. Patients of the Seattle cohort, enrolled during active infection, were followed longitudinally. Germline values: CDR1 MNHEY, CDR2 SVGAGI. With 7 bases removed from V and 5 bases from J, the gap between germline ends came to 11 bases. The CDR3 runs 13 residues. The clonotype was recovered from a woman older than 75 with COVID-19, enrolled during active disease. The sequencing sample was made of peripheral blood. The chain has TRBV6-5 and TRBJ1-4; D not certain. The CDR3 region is CASTPVSNEKLFF. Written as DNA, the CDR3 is TGTGCCAGCACCCCCGTTTCGAATGAAAAACTGTTTTTT.